The 9 T cell receptor beta chains listed next were all sequenced from one sample in a study of neurological immune-mediated disorders. As to time point: longitudinal time-point 3. MiXCR was run by TCRdb on the 5' RACE reads, yielding one entry per CDR3 protein. The data show more than 95,000 distinct CDR3 sequences, 10% to 14% seen once. What was sequenced was PBMCs. The receptor source for this set is a female donor with HTLV-1-associated myelopathy (HAM/TSP).

This chain uses TRBV5-1 with TRBJ1-3, with no clear D. The CDR3 totals 16 residues. Germline CDR1 is SGHRS and CDR2 is YFSETQ. Deletions cut 0 bases from V and 1 base from J, with 11 bases between. The DNA for the CDR3 is TGCGCCAGCAGCTTGGTCCCGGCGGGATCTGGAAACACCATATATTTT. The encoded protein is CASSLVPAGSGNTIYF.

This clonotype was recorded many times. V and J are TRBV5-1 and TRBJ2-3; no definite D call. Deletions cut 4 bases from V and 0 bases from J, with 6 bases between. The CDR3 has 13 residues. Germline V CDR1 and CDR2: SGHRS, YFSETQ. CDR3 nucleotide sequence: TGCGCCAGCAGCGAGTCTAGCACAGATACGCAGTATTTT. Translated: CASSESSTDTQYF.

The rearrangement links TRBV18 to TRBJ2-7; D gene ambiguous. Trimming took 5 bases from V and 7 from J, leaving 21 bases between them. The CDR3 has 15 residues. Looked up from germline, CDR1 is KGHSH and CDR2 is LQKENI. This CDR3 is CASSSYSRRLGEQYF. The CDR3 DNA follows: TGTGCCAGCTCATCATATTCGAGGCGGTTGGGAGAGCAGTACTTC. Looking up the rest from reference TRBV18 and TRBJ2-7 gives the full variable domain: NAGVMQNPRHLVRRRGQEARLRCSPMKGHSHVYWYRQLPEEGLKFMVYLQKENIIDESGMPKERFSAEFPKEGPSILRIQQVVRGDSAAYFCASSSYSRRLGEQYFGPGTRLTVT.

This clonotype came up many times. CDR3 DNA: TGCAGTGCTAGCCTTGGGCACAATGAGCAGTTCTTC. Translating gives CSASLGHNEQFF. This chain joins TRBV20-1 and TRBJ2-1; D gene ambiguous. Germline loops: CDR1 DFQATT, CDR2 SNEGSKA (reference sequence). There are 12 residues in the CDR3. The V gene lost 3 bases and the J gene lost 5 bases, with 8 bases spanning the gap.

This clonotype has only a few counts. This chain connects TRBV7-9 to TRBJ1-1, with TRBD1 as a possible D gene (5 bases). Trimming cost V 4 bases and J 3 bases, with 9 bases left between them. Germline assignment: CDR1 SEHNR and CDR2 FQNEAQ (reference sequence). CDR3 length: 13 residues. The DNA of the CDR3 is TGTGCCAGCAGCTATGGGGGGGACACTGAAGCTTTCTTT. Translated, it gives CASSYGGDTEAFF.

This clonotype was counted many times. The V call is TRBV2, the J call TRBJ2-1; D is perhaps TRBD2 (6 bases). The CDR3 is 11 amino acids. Trimming shortened V by 2 bases and J by 12 bases, and 8 bases separated the two germline ends. Per the germline V gene, CDR1 is SNHLY and CDR2 is FYNNEI. The CDR3 coding sequence is TGTGCCAGCAGTGAACGGGGAGGGCAGTTCTTC. Amino acid sequence: CASSERGGQFF.

This clonotype was found many times. The rearrangement joins TRBV20-1 to TRBJ2-2; D is unclear. V was clipped by 5 bases and J by 0 bases, with 13 bases between them. Germline V CDR1 and CDR2: DFQATT, SNEGSKA (reference sequence). The CDR3 length is 15 residues. CDR3 sequence: CSAARVGANTGELFF. In DNA, the CDR3 is TGCAGTGCTGCCCGAGTCGGCGCGAACACCGGGGAGCTGTTTTTT.

In this sample, this clonotype turned up a few times. The chain carries TRBV5-1 and TRBJ2-7, with D perhaps matching TRBD1 (6 bases). Germline assignment: CDR1 SGHRS and CDR2 YFSETQ. This CDR3 has 15 residues. Deletions cut 2 bases from V and 1 base from J, with 13 bases between. CDR3 in amino acids: CASSLDRTVSYEQYF. CDR3 nucleotides: TGCGCCAGCAGCTTAGATCGGACAGTTTCCTACGAGCAGTACTTC.

This clonotype was detected many times. The gene calls are TRBV12-3 or TRBV12-4 and TRBJ1-1; D gene uncertain. The CDR3 is made up of 14 amino acids. V shed 6 bases and J shed 3 bases, with 14 bases lying between them. In DNA form, the CDR3 reads TGTGCCAGCAGCTCTAATACGCGACACACTGAAGCTTTCTTT. It yields the protein CASSSNTRHTEAFF.